This TCR beta chain derives from a study of blood T cells in healthy people across ages. The use of a sample-barcoded 5' primer and a J-beta primer mix characterized a second PCR of roughly 7 to 11 cycles. TCRdb processed the 5' RACE reads anew with MiXCR; each CDR3 protein has one entry. The profile shows 1.5 million to 2 million distinct CDR3 sequences, roughly a third of them singletons. V shed 3 bases and J 2 bases; nucleotides not matched to a gene: 7. This CDR3 comprises 15 residues. Germline CDR1 is SGHDT and CDR2 is YYEEEE. This TCR was sampled from a woman aged 25 to 39 in good health. V is TRBV5-6 and J is TRBJ1-2; TRBD1 agrees at 7 bases. The sample taken for sequencing was blood. The CDR3 sequence is CASSYRQGGNYGYTF. In DNA, the CDR3 is TGTGCCAGCAGCTATAGACAGGGAGGCAACTATGGCTACACCTTC.